This entry lists 10 T cell receptor beta chains sequenced from one sample in a study of shared clonotypes between healthy human individuals. Sequencing used immunoSEQ multiplex PCR; TCRdb keeps in-frame clones, though not all of them. The sample lists about a million clones, around 74% occurring once. Specimen: memory CD4+ T cells sorted from blood. The sample's subset: CD45RA-negative fraction. These receptors all come from a man between 18 and 35 years old in good health.

For this clone: The same CDR3 is also encoded by other DNA sequences in this sample. The chain employs TRBV6-5 and TRBJ2-2; D not certain. Germline V lookup: CDR1 MNHEY, CDR2 SVGAGI. The ends were cut back, 4 bases at V and 2 bases at J, with 2 bases in the middle. The CDR3 runs 12 residues. The CDR3 loop is CASSSNTGELFF. The CDR3 DNA sequence: TGTGCCAGCAGTTCCAACACCGGGGAGCTGTTTTTT.

The chain combines TRBV11-3 with TRBJ2-1; D possibly corresponds to TRBD2 (5 bases). The CDR3 extends over 14 amino acids. V was cut by 5 bases and J by 6 bases, with 14 bases left in between. Per germline, CDR1 SGHNT and CDR2 YENEEA. CDR3 amino acids: CASSMGRRVNEQFF. The CDR3 coding sequence is TGTGCCAGCAGCATGGGAAGGCGGGTCAATGAGCAGTTCTTC.

CDR3 amino acids: CASSSRTASRSRETQYF. CDR3 nucleotide sequence: TGTGCCAGCAGCTCCAGGACGGCTTCTAGGAGTCGGGAGACCCAGTACTTC. The chain employs TRBV7-2 and TRBJ2-5; D not certain. Trimming pared 4 bases from V and 5 bases from J, leaving 23 bases between. CDR1 and CDR2 (germline): SGHTA, FQGNSA. The length of the CDR3 is 17 residues. The full variable domain, with the rest looked up from reference TRBV7-2 and TRBJ2-5, is GAGVSQSPSNKVTEKGKDVELRCDPISGHTALYWYRQSLGQGLEFLIYFQGNSAPDKSGLPSDRFSAERTGGSVSTLTIQRTQQEDSAVYLCASSSRTASRSRETQYFGPGTRLLVL.

CDR3 DNA sequence: TGTGCCAGCAGCCTATACAGCGACGGAGAGACCCAGTACTTC. Amino acids: CASSLYSDGETQYF. This rearrangement joins TRBV7-9 to TRBJ2-5, with unresolved D. V dropped 5 bases and J dropped 4 bases, with 14 bases sitting between them. The CDR3 is 14 residues long. Germline V lookup: CDR1 SEHNR, CDR2 FQNEAQ (reference sequence).

This rearrangement joins TRBV10-1 to TRBJ2-7, with TRBD2 as a possible D gene (5 bases). CDR3 size: 12 residues. Trimming pared 6 bases from V and 3 bases from J, leaving 9 bases between. Germline V CDR1 and CDR2: WNHNN, SYGVQD (reference sequence). The CDR3: CASSNGLYEQYF. Here the CDR3 DNA reads TGCGCCAGCAGCAACGGACTCTACGAGCAGTACTTC.

The gene calls are TRBV7-9 and TRBJ1-1, with 7 bases lining up with TRBD1. V lost 0 bases to trimming and J lost 7 bases; unmatched junction nucleotides: 2. This CDR3 has 13 residues. Per germline, CDR1 SEHNR and CDR2 FQNEAQ (reference sequence). The CDR3 nucleotides are TGTGCCAGCAGCTTAGCGTACAGGGGTGAAGCTTTCTTT. Protein sequence: CASSLAYRGEAFF.

The chain carries TRBV30 and TRBJ2-7, with D tentatively TRBD1 or TRBD2 (6 bases each). Trimming cost V 4 bases and J 2 bases, with 15 bases left between them. The CDR3 is 14 amino acids. Germline V gene sequence: CDR1 GTSNPN, CDR2 SVGIG (reference sequence). The CDR3 sequence: CAWMAPGATYEQYF. DNA for the CDR3: TGTGCCTGGATGGCTCCGGGGGCGACCTACGAGCAGTACTTC.

The genes are TRBV5-6 and TRBJ1-1; D remains ambiguous. Per germline, CDR1 SGHDT and CDR2 YYEEEE. V was clipped by 0 bases and J by 5 bases, with 8 bases between them. This CDR3 is 13 amino acids long. The CDR3 sequence is CASSLAALTEAFF. The CDR3 nucleotides are TGTGCCAGCAGCTTGGCGGCCCTGACTGAAGCTTTCTTT.

The CDR3 region is CASSDRRYGYTF. The CDR3 DNA sequence: TGTGCCAGCAGCGACCGACGCTATGGCTACACCTTC. The V call is TRBV5-6, the J call TRBJ1-2; no definite D call. Trimming took 4 bases from V and 4 from J, leaving 8 bases between them. This CDR3 is 12 amino acids long. Germline assignment: CDR1 SGHDT and CDR2 YYEEEE.

This sequence joins TRBV6-1 and TRBJ2-4; the match to TRBD1 covers 8 bases. From germline, CDR1 is MNHNS and CDR2 SASEGT. With 7 bases clipped from V and 0 bases from J, the junction kept 2 bases outside the gene matches. This CDR3 contains 14 residues. CDR3 region: CASMTGAAKNIQYF. Written as DNA, the CDR3 is TGTGCCAGCATGACAGGGGCAGCCAAAAACATTCAGTACTTC.